The 4 T cell receptor beta chains given below trace back to one sample, sequenced in a study of shared clonotypes between healthy human individuals. TCRdb keeps only in-frame clones here, not all; method: immunoSEQ multiplex PCR. Of more than 1,200,000 clones detected, roughly 98.5% appear once; the ten largest clones hold 0.36%. Sequencing was performed on naive CD4+ T cells sorted from blood. Subset defined: CD45RA+ positively selected. The source is a man in his thirties or forties in good health.

The rearrangement uses TRBV6-1 and TRBJ2-7, with D hard to call. Per germline, CDR1 MNHNS and CDR2 SASEGT. V lost 4 bases, J lost 0 bases, and 10 bases lay in between. The CDR3 has 14 amino acids. CDR3 nucleotide sequence: TGTGCCAGCAGTGGTTTTCTGAGCTCCTACGAGCAGTACTTC. This translates into CASSGFLSSYEQYF.

Concerning this clone itself: This specimen includes other DNA sequences encoding the same CDR3. The chain joins TRBV2 to TRBJ2-7, with a possible D match to TRBD1 (5 bases). V lost 4 bases to trimming and J lost 3 bases, with 7 bases between them. From germline, CDR1 is SNHLY and CDR2 FYNNEI. CDR3 length: 12 residues. The CDR3: CASSGQNYEQYF. CDR3 DNA sequence: TGTGCCAGCAGTGGACAGAACTACGAGCAGTACTTC.

This chain joins TRBV10-3 and TRBJ2-2, with 9 bases identical to TRBD2. V gave up 0 bases and J gave up 8 bases; unmatched junction bases: 4. In germline, CDR1 is ENHRY, CDR2 SYGVKD. CDR3 size: 15 residues. This CDR3 is CAISESPREGGELFF. CDR3 nucleotides: TGTGCCATCAGTGAGTCGCCGCGGGAGGGAGGGGAGCTGTTTTTT.

The chain joins TRBV6-1 to TRBJ2-3, with TRBD2 matching over 9 bases. CDR1 MNHNS and CDR2 SASEGT come from the germline V gene. Unmatched junction bases numbered 10, after V lost 3 bases and J lost 6 bases. CDR3 length: 16 amino acids. Here the CDR3 DNA reads TGTGCCAGCAGTGATGAGCGGCTAGCGGGAAGGGATACGCAGTATTTT. This encodes CASSDERLAGRDTQYF.